A single sample is the source of the 27 T cell receptor beta chains below, sequenced in a study of T cell responses to AZD1222 COVID-19 vaccine. Profiling relied on immunoSEQ multiplex PCR, and the TCRdb table lists in-frame clones only, not all of them. Of nearly 35,000 clones listed, under 90% are singletons. This specimen consisted of peripheral blood, obtained 28 days after the second AZD1222 dose. The receptors were gathered from an adult who received the AZD1222 COVID-19 vaccine.

The V gene is TRBV3-1 (or the pseudogene TRBV3-2), the J gene TRBJ2-3; D is ambiguous. Trimming stripped 5 bases from V and 1 base from J, with 10 bases between. The germline V gene has CDR1 LGHDT and CDR2 YNNKEL (reference sequence). The CDR3 loop spans 14 amino acids. Here the CDR3 reads CASSGLVGTDTQYF. The CDR3 DNA is TGTGCCAGCAGCGGGCTAGTTGGCACAGATACGCAGTATTTT.

This clone was seen more than once but under ten times. The V and J genes are TRBV19 and TRBJ1-5; D unclear. Germline V CDR1 and CDR2: LNHDA, SQIVND (reference sequence). This CDR3 region has 14 residues. The V end lost 3 bases, the J end lost 3 bases, and 9 bases lay between the germline ends. As DNA, the CDR3 is TGTGCCAGTAGTATTTGGAATTTCAATCAGCCCCAGCATTTT. Translated, it gives CASSIWNFNQPQHF.

The chain couples TRBV2 to TRBJ2-7; 7 nucleotides align to TRBD1. The length of the CDR3 is 14 residues. The germline V gene encodes CDR1 SNHLY and CDR2 FYNNEI. J lost 9 bases, V lost 5 bases, and 13 bases had no gene match. CDR3 in amino acids: CASSPGTARLRQYF. CDR3 bases: TGTGCCAGCAGTCCCGGGACAGCGCGGCTCCGGCAGTACTTC.

J is TRBJ2-3 and V is TRBV19; no definite D call. The CDR3 length is 13 residues. Trimming pared 5 bases from V and 5 bases from J, leaving 11 bases between. Germline V gene lookup returns CDR1 LNHDA and CDR2 SQIVND (reference sequence). CDR3 sequence: CASSHQRRDTQYF. The CDR3 bases are TGTGCCAGTAGTCACCAGAGAAGAGATACGCAGTATTTT.

The V gene is TRBV10-2, the J gene TRBJ2-1, with TRBD2 identical over 8 bases. V lost 0 bases, J lost 7 bases, and 5 bases stayed unmatched. Germline CDR1 reads WSHSY; CDR2 reads SAAADI. This CDR3 is 15 amino acids long. The DNA for the CDR3 is TGCGCCAGCAGTGAGTCTAGCGGGGTTTTGAATGAGCAGTTCTTC. Residues: CASSESSGVLNEQFF.

The rearrangement uses TRBV28 and TRBJ2-1, with TRBD2 matching 9 bases. This CDR3 is built from 12 residues. V lost 11 bases to trimming and J lost 10 bases; unmatched junction nucleotides: 9. CDR1 and CDR2 (germline): MDHEN, SYDVKM. The CDR3, as DNA: TGTGCCGGCCAGACTAGCGGAAAAGAGCAGTTCTTC. This codes for CAGQTSGKEQFF.

The rearrangement joins TRBV7-3 to TRBJ2-2; D is possibly TRBD2 (6 bases). Trimming removed 2 bases at V and 7 bases at J, with 17 bases between. Germline lookup yields CDR1 SGHTA and CDR2 FQGTGA. CDR3 length: 16 amino acids. The CDR3 DNA reads as TGTGCCAGCAGCTTATCCCTCATAGGAGCGGGCGGGGAGCTGTTTTTT. Translated: CASSLSLIGAGGELFF.

The chain employs TRBV28 and TRBJ1-2; unclear D gene. Trimming removed 1 base from V and 8 bases from J, with 11 bases in between. This CDR3 comprises 13 residues. Germline V gene data show CDR1 as MDHEN and CDR2 as SYDVKM. This CDR3 reads CASSLFLPGGYTF. DNA of the CDR3: TGTGCCAGCAGTTTATTTCTCCCCGGGGGCTACACCTTC.

The chain couples TRBV27 to TRBJ2-2, with TRBD1 matching 9 bases. J gave up 2 bases and V 9 bases, and 7 bases lay outside the gene matches. The CDR3 extends over 15 amino acids. Germline assignment: CDR1 MNHEY and CDR2 SMNVEV (reference sequence). CDR3 region: CASMDRGLNTGELFF. CDR3 coding DNA: TGTGCCAGTATGGACAGGGGCCTCAACACCGGGGAGCTGTTTTTT.

V gene TRBV3-1 (or the pseudogene TRBV3-2) combines with J gene TRBJ2-7; perhaps TRBD1 as D (5 bases). V lost 6 bases to trimming and J lost 2 bases, with 8 bases between them. The CDR3 loop spans 12 amino acids. CDR1 is LGHDT and CDR2 is YNNKEL in the germline V gene (reference sequence). DNA of the CDR3: TGTGCCAGCAGTACCAGGGCCTACGAGCAGTACTTC. This translates into CASSTRAYEQYF.

V usage is TRBV4-2 and J usage is TRBJ2-1; D may correspond to TRBD1 or TRBD2 (6 bases each). Germline assignment: CDR1 LGHNA and CDR2 YNFKEQ. This CDR3 contains 17 residues. V shed 4 bases and J shed 5 bases, with 21 bases lying between them. The CDR3 region has the DNA TGTGCCAGCAGCCCACTGGAGGGGGGAAACTCTGACAATGAGCAGTTCTTC. The encoded protein is CASSPLEGGNSDNEQFF.

This chain links TRBV5-6 with TRBJ1-1; D is undetermined. This CDR3 comprises 13 residues. The ends were cut back, 2 bases at V and 1 base at J, with 6 bases in the middle. CDR1 is SGHDT, CDR2 YYEEEE, per germline. CDR3 DNA sequence: TGTGCCAGCAGCTTTAGGCCGAACACTGAAGCTTTCTTT. Encoded protein: CASSFRPNTEAFF.

The chain is built from TRBV28 and TRBJ2-5; 7 nucleotides match TRBD2. Germline trimming cut 8 bases from V and 1 base from J; bases unmatched to any gene: 10. The germline V gene encodes CDR1 MDHEN and CDR2 SYDVKM. CDR3 length equals 15 residues. The DNA of the CDR3 is TGTGCCAGCCACCCTGGAGGGAGGGTCCAAGAGACCCAGTACTTC. This sequence encodes CASHPGGRVQETQYF. Variable domain in full (rest from reference TRBV28 and TRBJ2-5): DVKVTQSSRYLVKRTGEKVFLECVQDMDHENMFWYRQDPGLGLRLIYFSYDVKMKEKGDIPEGYSVSREKKERFSLILESASTNQTSMYLCASHPGGRVQETQYFGPGTRLLVL.

This sequence joins TRBV7-2 and TRBJ2-7, with 8 bases matching TRBD2. The CDR3 consists of 16 residues. Germline CDR1 is SGHTA and CDR2 is FQGNSA. After removal of 1 base from V and 0 bases from J, the junction contained 5 bases not matched to a gene. The DNA for the CDR3 is TGTGCCAGCAGCTTAGAGGGCGGGGGGAACTCCTACGAGCAGTACTTC. The encoded protein is CASSLEGGGNSYEQYF.

This chain joins TRBV30 and TRBJ1-1; 8 bases fit TRBD1. Germline CDR1 is GTSNPN and CDR2 is SVGIG (reference sequence). This CDR3 has 14 residues. V lost 0 bases, J lost 5 bases, and 5 bases stayed unmatched. The CDR3 DNA follows: TGTGCCTGGAGTGTACTCAGGGGGCGAACTGAAGCTTTCTTT. Its protein product is CAWSVLRGRTEAFF.

This clone showed up just once. The V gene is TRBV11-2, the J gene TRBJ2-7; D call uncertain. The CDR3 contains 13 residues. Germline CDR1 SGHAT, CDR2 FQNNGV. Trimming removed 1 base at V and 5 bases at J, with 9 bases between. The CDR3: CASSLGVGNEQYF. The CDR3 nucleotides are TGTGCCAGCAGCTTAGGTGTGGGGAACGAGCAGTACTTC.

The rearrangement joins TRBV29-1 to TRBJ2-1, with TRBD2 matching over 14 bases. Germline V lookup: CDR1 SQVTM, CDR2 ANQGSEA. Trimming at V came to 6 bases and at J to 3 bases, leaving 4 bases not matched to a gene. The CDR3 runs to 15 residues. The CDR3 here is CSVGTSGSHYNEQFF. In DNA, the CDR3 is TGCAGCGTCGGGACTAGCGGGAGCCACTACAATGAGCAGTTCTTC.

This chain uses TRBV5-1 with TRBJ2-5, with 7 bases lining up with TRBD1. CDR3 length: 15 amino acids. V lost 3 bases and J lost 4; bases outside the gene matches: 9. CDR1 SGHRS and CDR2 YFSETQ come from the germline V gene. The CDR3 sequence: CASSSPRTGGETQYF. DNA for the CDR3: TGCGCCAGCAGCTCCCCGCGGACAGGCGGAGAGACCCAGTACTTC.

The CDR3 reads CASSVRDRGVEQYF. CDR3 coding DNA: TGTGCCAGCAGTGTCCGGGACAGGGGTGTCGAGCAGTACTTC. The V gene is TRBV7-8, the J gene TRBJ2-7, with 10 bases fitting TRBD1. CDR3 size: 14 residues. From germline, CDR1 is SGHVS and CDR2 FQNEAQ. V lost 6 bases and J lost 6; bases outside the gene matches: 8.

This chain joins TRBV3-1 (or the pseudogene TRBV3-2) and TRBJ1-2; unclear D gene. Trimming shortened V by 1 base and J by 5 bases, and 11 bases separated the two germline ends. CDR1 LGHDT and CDR2 YNNKEL come from the germline V gene (reference sequence). The CDR3 has 14 residues. The CDR3 loop is CASSQAGKPYGYTF. CDR3 DNA sequence: TGTGCCAGCAGCCAAGCGGGCAAACCTTATGGCTACACCTTC.

The chain uses TRBV9 and TRBJ1-2, with a weak D call TRBD1 (6 bases). Trimming shortened V by 4 bases and J by 4 bases, and 14 bases separated the two germline ends. CDR1 SGDLS and CDR2 YYNGEE come from the germline V gene. This CDR3 is built from 14 residues. CDR3 DNA sequence: TGTGCCAGCAGCCCCCCGGGGGCCGCCTATGGCTACACCTTC. It is translated as CASSPPGAAYGYTF.

The chain links TRBV28 to TRBJ1-4; possibly TRBD1 for D (5 bases). The length of the CDR3 is 12 residues. V was clipped by 4 bases and J by 8 bases, with 8 bases between them. CDR1 is MDHEN, CDR2 SYDVKM, per germline. The CDR3 sequence: CASSSRTEKLFF. The CDR3 DNA reads TGTGCCAGCAGTTCCAGGACAGAAAAACTGTTTTTT. The whole variable domain, remainder taken from reference TRBV28 and TRBJ1-4, is DVKVTQSSRYLVKRTGEKVFLECVQDMDHENMFWYRQDPGLGLRLIYFSYDVKMKEKGDIPEGYSVSREKKERFSLILESASTNQTSMYLCASSSRTEKLFFGSGTQLSVL.

This sequence joins TRBV6-5 and TRBJ1-4; D unresolved. Trimming left V 5 bases short and J 8 bases short, with 12 bases between. CDR3 length: 13 residues. Germline values: CDR1 MNHEY, CDR2 SVGAGI. CDR3 bases: TGTGCCAGCAGTCAAAGGTCCCGGGAAAAACTGTTTTTT. Protein: CASSQRSREKLFF.

The chain is built from TRBV5-1 and TRBJ2-7, with TRBD2 identical over 13 bases. CDR3 length: 16 amino acids. Germline trimming cut 3 bases from V and 6 bases from J; bases unmatched to any gene: 9. Germline V lookup: CDR1 SGHRS, CDR2 YFSETQ. The CDR3, as DNA: TGCGCCAGCAGCTCCGGACTAGCGGGAGTAGACGGCGAGCAGTACTTC. This sequence encodes CASSSGLAGVDGEQYF.

V usage is TRBV19 and J usage is TRBJ2-7; 7 positions match TRBD1. The CDR3 has 14 amino acids. V lost 8 bases and J lost 2; bases outside the gene matches: 9. In germline, CDR1 is LNHDA, CDR2 SQIVND (reference sequence). The CDR3 DNA reads TGTGCCAGTTCGCCGGACAGGAATCCCTACGAGCAGTACTTC. It translates to CASSPDRNPYEQYF. Based on the CDR3 plus reference TRBV19 and TRBJ2-7, the full variable domain is DGGITQSPKYLFRKEGQNVTLSCEQNLNHDAMYWYRQDPGQGLRLIYYSQIVNDFQKGDIAEGYSVSREKKESFPLTVTSAQKNPTAFYLCASSPDRNPYEQYFGPGTRLTVT.

The chain links TRBV5-6 to TRBJ1-1; D remains ambiguous. Deletions cut 4 bases from V and 2 bases from J, with 9 bases between. CDR1 SGHDT and CDR2 YYEEEE come from the germline V gene. This CDR3 is 13 amino acids long. Here the CDR3 reads CASSPGLNTEAFF. The CDR3 DNA reads as TGTGCCAGCAGCCCGGGCCTTAACACTGAAGCTTTCTTT.

This chain uses TRBV3-1 (or the pseudogene TRBV3-2) with TRBJ1-5, with 9 positions matching TRBD1. This CDR3 contains 15 residues. The V gene's germline CDR1 is LGHDT and CDR2 YNNKEL (reference sequence). Germline trimming cut 5 bases from V and 2 bases from J; bases unmatched to any gene: 4. DNA for the CDR3: TGTGCCAGCAGCTCCACAGGGGGCGGCAATCAGCCCCAGCATTTT. Translated: CASSSTGGGNQPQHF.